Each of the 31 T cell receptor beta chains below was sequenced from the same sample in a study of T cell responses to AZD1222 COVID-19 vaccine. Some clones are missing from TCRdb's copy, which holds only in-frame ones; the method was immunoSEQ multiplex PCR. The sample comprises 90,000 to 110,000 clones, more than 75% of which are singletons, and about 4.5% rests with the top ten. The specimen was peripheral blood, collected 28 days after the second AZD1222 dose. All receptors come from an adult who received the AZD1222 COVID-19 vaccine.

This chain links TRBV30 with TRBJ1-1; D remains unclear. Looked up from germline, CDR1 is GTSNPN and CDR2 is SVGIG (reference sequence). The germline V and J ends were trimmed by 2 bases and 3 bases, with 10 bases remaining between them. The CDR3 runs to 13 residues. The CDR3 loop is CAWSSNSYTEAFF. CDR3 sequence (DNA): TGTGCCTGGAGTTCTAACAGTTACACTGAAGCTTTCTTT.

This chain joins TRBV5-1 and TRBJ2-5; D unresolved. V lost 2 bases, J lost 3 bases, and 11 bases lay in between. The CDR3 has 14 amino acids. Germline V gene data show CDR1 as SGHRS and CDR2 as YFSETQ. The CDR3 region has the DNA TGCGCCAGCAGCTTCCCTCCAGGAAAAGAGACCCAGTACTTC. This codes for CASSFPPGKETQYF.

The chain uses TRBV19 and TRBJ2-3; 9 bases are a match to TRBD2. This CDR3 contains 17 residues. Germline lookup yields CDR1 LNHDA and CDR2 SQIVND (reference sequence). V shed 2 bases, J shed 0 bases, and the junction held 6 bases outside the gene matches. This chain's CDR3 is CASSIKRLAVSTDTQYF. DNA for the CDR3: TGTGCCAGTAGTATAAAAAGACTAGCGGTCAGCACAGATACGCAGTATTTT.

In DNA, the CDR3 is TGTGCCAGCAGCCCTCCCCAGGGGCTCGTCTCCGAGCAGTACTTC. As protein: CASSPPQGLVSEQYF. The V and J genes are TRBV28 and TRBJ2-7; possibly TRBD1 for D (6 bases). The CDR3 covers 15 residues. Germline lookup yields CDR1 MDHEN and CDR2 SYDVKM. V gave up 6 bases and J gave up 6 bases, with 21 bases separating them.

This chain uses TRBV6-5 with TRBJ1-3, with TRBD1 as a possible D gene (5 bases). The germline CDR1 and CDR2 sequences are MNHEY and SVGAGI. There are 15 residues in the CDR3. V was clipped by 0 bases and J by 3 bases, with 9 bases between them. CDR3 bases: TGTGCCAGCAGTTACTCACGGGGGAATGGAAACACCATATATTTT. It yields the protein CASSYSRGNGNTIYF.

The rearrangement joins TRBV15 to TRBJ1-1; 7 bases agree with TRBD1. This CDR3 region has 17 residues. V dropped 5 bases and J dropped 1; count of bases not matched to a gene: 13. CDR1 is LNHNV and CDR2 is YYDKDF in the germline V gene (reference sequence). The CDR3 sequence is CATSRPPGDRKNTEAFF. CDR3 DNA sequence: TGTGCCACCAGCCGCCCTCCGGGGGACAGAAAGAACACTGAAGCTTTCTTT.

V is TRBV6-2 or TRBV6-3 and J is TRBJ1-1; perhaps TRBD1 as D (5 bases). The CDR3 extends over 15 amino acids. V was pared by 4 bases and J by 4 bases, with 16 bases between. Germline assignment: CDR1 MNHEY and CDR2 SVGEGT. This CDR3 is CASSWEGTRITEAFF. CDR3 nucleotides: TGTGCCAGCAGTTGGGAGGGGACCCGAATCACTGAAGCTTTCTTT.

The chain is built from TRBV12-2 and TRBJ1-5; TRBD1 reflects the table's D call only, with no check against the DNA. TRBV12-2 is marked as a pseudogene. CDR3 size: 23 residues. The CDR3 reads CASRFQLSTRDRVMNYSNQPQHF. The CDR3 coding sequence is TGTGCAAGTCGCTTCCAACTATCTACAAGGGACAGGGTGATGAACTATAGCAATCAGCCCCAGCATTTT.

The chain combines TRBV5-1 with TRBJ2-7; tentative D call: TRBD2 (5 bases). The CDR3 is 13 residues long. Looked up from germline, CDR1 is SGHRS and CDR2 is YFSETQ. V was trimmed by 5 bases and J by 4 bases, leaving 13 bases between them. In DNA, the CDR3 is TGCGCCAGCAGGACGGAGGTTAAATACGAGCAGTACTTC. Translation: CASRTEVKYEQYF.

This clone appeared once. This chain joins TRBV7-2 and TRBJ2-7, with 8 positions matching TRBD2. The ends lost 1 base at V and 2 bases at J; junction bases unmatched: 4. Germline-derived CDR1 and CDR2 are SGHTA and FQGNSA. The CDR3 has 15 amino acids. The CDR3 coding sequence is TGTGCCAGCAGCTTAGAGGGGCGGGGGGCCTACGAGCAGTACTTC. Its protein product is CASSLEGRGAYEQYF. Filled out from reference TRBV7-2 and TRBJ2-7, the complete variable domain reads GAGVSQSPSNKVTEKGKDVELRCDPISGHTALYWYRQSLGQGLEFLIYFQGNSAPDKSGLPSDRFSAERTGGSVSTLTIQRTQQEDSAVYLCASSLEGRGAYEQYFGPGTRLTVT.

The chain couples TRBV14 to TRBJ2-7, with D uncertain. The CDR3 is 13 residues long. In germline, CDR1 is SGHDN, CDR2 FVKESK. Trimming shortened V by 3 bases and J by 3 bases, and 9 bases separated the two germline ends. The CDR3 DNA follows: TGTGCCAGCAGCCAGCCGGAGCACTACGAGCAGTACTTC. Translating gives CASSQPEHYEQYF.

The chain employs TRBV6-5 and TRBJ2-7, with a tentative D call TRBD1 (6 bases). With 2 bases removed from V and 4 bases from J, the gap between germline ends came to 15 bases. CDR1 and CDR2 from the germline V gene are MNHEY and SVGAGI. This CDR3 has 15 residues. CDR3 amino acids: CASSYKGTPGYEQYF. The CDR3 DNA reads TGTGCCAGCAGTTACAAAGGGACACCCGGTTACGAGCAGTACTTC.

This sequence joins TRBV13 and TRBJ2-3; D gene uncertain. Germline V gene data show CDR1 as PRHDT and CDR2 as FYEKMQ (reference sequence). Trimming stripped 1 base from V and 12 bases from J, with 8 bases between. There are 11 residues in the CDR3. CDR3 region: CASSLVGPQYF. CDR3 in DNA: TGTGCCAGCAGCTTAGTAGGCCCACAGTATTTT.

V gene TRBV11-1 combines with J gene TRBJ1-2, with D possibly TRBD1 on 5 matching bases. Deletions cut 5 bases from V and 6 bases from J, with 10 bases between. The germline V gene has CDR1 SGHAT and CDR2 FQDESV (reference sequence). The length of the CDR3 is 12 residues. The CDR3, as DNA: TGTGCCAGCAGCCTGGGGACCAATGGCTACACCTTC. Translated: CASSLGTNGYTF.

CDR3 sequence (DNA): TGTGCCAGCAGATCCCCCCAGTTTCGGGGCTCCTACAATGAGCAGTTCTTC. It codes for CASRSPQFRGSYNEQFF. V is TRBV27 and J is TRBJ2-1, with a weak D call TRBD2 (5 bases). Germline CDR1 is MNHEY and CDR2 is SMNVEV (reference sequence). V was cut by 6 bases and J by 0 bases, with 18 bases left in between. The CDR3 consists of 17 residues.

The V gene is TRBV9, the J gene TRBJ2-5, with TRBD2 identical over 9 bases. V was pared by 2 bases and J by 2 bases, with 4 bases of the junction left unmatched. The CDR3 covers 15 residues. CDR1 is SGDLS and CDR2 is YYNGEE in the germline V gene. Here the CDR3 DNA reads TGTGCCAGCAGCGTTAGCGGGGGAGAGCAAGAGACCCAGTACTTC. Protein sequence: CASSVSGGEQETQYF.

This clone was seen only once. CDR3 protein: CASSSLSGLQRLLGYTF. The CDR3 DNA sequence: TGTGCCAGCAGCTCGTTATCAGGCCTCCAACGACTACTCGGCTACACCTTC. The chain has TRBV7-9 and TRBJ1-2; D remains ambiguous. Germline CDR1 SEHNR, CDR2 FQNEAQ (reference sequence). The CDR3 has 17 residues. Trimming took 4 bases from V and 8 from J, leaving 26 bases between them.

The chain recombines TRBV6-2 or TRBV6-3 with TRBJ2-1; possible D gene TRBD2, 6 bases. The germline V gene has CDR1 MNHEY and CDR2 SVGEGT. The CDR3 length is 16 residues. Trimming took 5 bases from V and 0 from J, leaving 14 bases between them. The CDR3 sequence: CASSLSGLSSYNEQFF. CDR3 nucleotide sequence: TGTGCCAGCAGTCTTAGCGGCCTGAGCTCCTACAATGAGCAGTTCTTC.

This CDR3 is CASSQDPFYEQYF. The CDR3 coding sequence is TGTGCCAGCAGCCAAGACCCCTTCTACGAGCAGTACTTC. This chain uses TRBV3-1 (or the pseudogene TRBV3-2) with TRBJ2-7; D call uncertain. The V end lost 0 bases, the J end lost 3 bases, and 6 bases lay between the germline ends. Germline CDR1 and CDR2: LGHDT and YNNKEL (reference sequence). The CDR3 extends over 13 amino acids.

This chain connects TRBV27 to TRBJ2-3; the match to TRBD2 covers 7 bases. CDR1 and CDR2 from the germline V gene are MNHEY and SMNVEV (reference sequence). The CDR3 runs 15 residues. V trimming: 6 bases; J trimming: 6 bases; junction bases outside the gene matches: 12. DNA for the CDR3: TGTGCCAGCAGCCTACTCGGCTTCGGGGGGGATACGCAGTATTTT. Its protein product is CASSLLGFGGDTQYF.

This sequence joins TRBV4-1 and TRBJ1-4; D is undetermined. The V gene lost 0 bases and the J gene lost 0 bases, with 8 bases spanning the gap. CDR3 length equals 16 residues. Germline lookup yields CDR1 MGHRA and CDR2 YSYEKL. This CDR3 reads CASSQEVAATNEKLFF. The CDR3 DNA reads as TGCGCCAGCAGCCAAGAGGTCGCAGCAACTAATGAAAAACTGTTTTTT.

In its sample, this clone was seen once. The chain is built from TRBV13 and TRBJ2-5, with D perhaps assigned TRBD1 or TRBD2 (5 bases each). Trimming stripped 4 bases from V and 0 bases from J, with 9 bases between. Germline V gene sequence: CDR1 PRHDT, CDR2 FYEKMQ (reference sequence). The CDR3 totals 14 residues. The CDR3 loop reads CASSSGTDQETQYF. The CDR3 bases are TGTGCCAGCAGCTCAGGGACGGACCAAGAGACCCAGTACTTC.

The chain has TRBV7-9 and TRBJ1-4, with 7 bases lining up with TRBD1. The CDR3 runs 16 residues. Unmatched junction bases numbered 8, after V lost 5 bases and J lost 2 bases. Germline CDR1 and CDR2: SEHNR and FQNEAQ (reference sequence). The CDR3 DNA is TGTGCCAGCAGCGCGCACCGGGACAGCACTAATGAAAAACTGTTTTTT. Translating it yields CASSAHRDSTNEKLFF. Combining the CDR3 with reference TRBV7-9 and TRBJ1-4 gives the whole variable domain DTGVSQNPRHKITKRGQNVTFRCDPISEHNRLYWYRQTLGQGPEFLTYFQNEAQLEKSRLLSDRFSAERPKGSFSTLEIQRTEQGDSAMYLCASSAHRDSTNEKLFFGSGTQLSVL.

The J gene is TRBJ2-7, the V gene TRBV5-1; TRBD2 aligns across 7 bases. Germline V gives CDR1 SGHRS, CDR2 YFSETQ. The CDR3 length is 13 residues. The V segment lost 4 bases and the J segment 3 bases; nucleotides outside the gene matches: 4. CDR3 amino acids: CASSPGLIYEQYF. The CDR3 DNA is TGCGCCAGCAGCCCGGGACTAATCTACGAGCAGTACTTC.

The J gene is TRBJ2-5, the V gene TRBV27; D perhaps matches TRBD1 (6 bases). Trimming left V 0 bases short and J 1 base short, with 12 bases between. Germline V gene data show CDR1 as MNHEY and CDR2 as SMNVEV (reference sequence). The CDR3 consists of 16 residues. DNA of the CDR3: TGTGCCAGCAGTTTATCGACAGGCTCCCGCCAAGAGACCCAGTACTTC. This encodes CASSLSTGSRQETQYF.

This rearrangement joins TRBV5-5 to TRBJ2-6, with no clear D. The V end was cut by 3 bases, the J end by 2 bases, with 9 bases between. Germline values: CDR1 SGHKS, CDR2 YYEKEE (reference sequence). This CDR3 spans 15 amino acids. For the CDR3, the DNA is TGTGCCAGCAGCTGGGCTCGCGCTGGGGCCAACGTCCTGACTTTC. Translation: CASSWARAGANVLTF.

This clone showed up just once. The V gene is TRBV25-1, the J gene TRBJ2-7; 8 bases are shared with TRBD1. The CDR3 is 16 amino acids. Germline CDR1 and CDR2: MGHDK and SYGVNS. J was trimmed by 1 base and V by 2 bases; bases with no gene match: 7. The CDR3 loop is CASSEPGGGVSYEQYF. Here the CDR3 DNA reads TGTGCCAGCAGTGAACCAGGGGGCGGCGTGTCCTACGAGCAGTACTTC.

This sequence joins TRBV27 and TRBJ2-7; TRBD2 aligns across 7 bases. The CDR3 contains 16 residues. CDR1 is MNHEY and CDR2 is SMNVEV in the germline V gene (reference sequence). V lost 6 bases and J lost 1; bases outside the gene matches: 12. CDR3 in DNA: TGTGCCAGCAGCCAATTAGCGGGCATAGGATCCTACGAGCAGTACTTC. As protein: CASSQLAGIGSYEQYF.

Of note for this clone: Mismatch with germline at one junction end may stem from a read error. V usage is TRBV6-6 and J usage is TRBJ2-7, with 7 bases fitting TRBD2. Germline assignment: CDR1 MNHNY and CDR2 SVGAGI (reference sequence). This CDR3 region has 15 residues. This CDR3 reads CASSNSAGDPYEQYF. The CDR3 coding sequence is TGTGCCAGCAGTAACTCGGCGGGGGACCCCTACGAGCAGTACTTC.

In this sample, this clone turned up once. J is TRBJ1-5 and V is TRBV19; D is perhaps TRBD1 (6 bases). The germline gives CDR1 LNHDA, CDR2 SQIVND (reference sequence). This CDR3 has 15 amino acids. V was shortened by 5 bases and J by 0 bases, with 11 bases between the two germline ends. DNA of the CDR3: TGTGCCAGTAGTCCAGACAGGTATAGCAATCAGCCCCAGCATTTT. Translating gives CASSPDRYSNQPQHF.

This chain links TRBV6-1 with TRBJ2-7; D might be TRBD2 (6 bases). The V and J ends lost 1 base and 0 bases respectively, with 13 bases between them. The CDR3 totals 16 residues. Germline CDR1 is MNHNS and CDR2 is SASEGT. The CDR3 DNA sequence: TGTGCCAGCAGTGAAGGGGTGGGAGGAGGCTCCTACGAGCAGTACTTC. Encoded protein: CASSEGVGGGSYEQYF.